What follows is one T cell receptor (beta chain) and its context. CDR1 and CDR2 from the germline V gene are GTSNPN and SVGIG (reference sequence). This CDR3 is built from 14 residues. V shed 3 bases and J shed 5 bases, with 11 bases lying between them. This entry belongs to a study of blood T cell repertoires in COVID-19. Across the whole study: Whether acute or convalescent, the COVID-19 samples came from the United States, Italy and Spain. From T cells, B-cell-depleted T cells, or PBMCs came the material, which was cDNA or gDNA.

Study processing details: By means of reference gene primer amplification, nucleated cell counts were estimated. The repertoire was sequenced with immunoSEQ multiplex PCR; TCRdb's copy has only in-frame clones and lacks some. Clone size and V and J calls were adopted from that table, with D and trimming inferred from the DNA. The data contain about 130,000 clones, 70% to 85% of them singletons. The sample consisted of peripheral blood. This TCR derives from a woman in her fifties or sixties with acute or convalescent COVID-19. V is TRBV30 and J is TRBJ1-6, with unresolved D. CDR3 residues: CAWRFEQHNSPLHF. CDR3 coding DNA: TGTGCCTGGAGGTTCGAACAGCATAATTCACCCCTCCACTTT.